These T cell receptor beta chains were read from a single sample in a study of shared clonotypes between healthy human individuals. Assay: immunoSEQ multiplex PCR; the TCRdb copy retains only in-frame clones and omits some. The sample yields under 1,100,000 clones, roughly 80% seen once. Input material: memory CD4+ T cells sorted from blood. Source of these receptors: a man between 18 and 35 years old in good health. Both conserved end residues are part of each CDR3. A D gene is named only where the DNA matches it firmly. For some rows the clone size is stated as once, few or many, or as a class when expanded; others skip it.

>TRBV5-1|14|.|TRBJ2-5|TRBD1
TGCGCCAGCAGTTCCGGGGACAGGGCCGAGACCCAGTACTTC
CASSSGDRAETQYF
>TRBV5-1|14|.|TRBJ2-7|.
TGCGCCAGCAGCTTGGACAGTCGCGCGGGTGAGCAGTACTTC
CASSLDSRAGEQYF
>TRBV27|13|.|TRBJ2-6|.
TGTGCCAGCAGTTTGACTGGGGCCAACGTCCTGACTTTC
CASSLTGANVLTF
>TRBV10-2|14|.|TRBJ2-2|.
TGCGCCAGCAGTGATTTCGTCCGCACCGGGGAGCTGTTTTTT
CASSDFVRTGELFF
>TRBV25-1|13|few|TRBJ1-2|.
TGTGCCAGCAGTGAAAAGGGACTGCTAGCCTACACCTTC
CASSEKGLLAYTF
>TRBV19|15|.|TRBJ2-2|TRBD1
TGTGCCAGTAGTCCAGGGACAGGGGGCCGCGGGGAGCTGTTTTTT
CASSPGTGGRGELFF
>TRBV5-1|14|few|TRBJ1-3|TRBD1
TGCGCCAGCAGCAACGGACAGGTCGGAAACACCATATATTTT
CASSNGQVGNTIYF
>TRBV11-2|16|.|TRBJ2-7|TRBD2
TGTGCCAGCAGCCTCCTCGGGACTACTAACTCCTACGAGCAGTACTTC
CASSLLGTTNSYEQYF
>TRBV7-9|13|.|TRBJ1-2|.
TGTGCCAGCAGCGTGACAGAAAACTATGGCTACACCTTC
CASSVTENYGYTF
>TRBV7-2|12|.|TRBJ1-1|.
TGTGCCAGCAGTACCCTGAACACTGAAGCTTTCTTT
CASSTLNTEAFF
>TRBV6-1|14|.|TRBJ1-5|.
TGTGCCAGCAGTGATATGGGTGGCAATCAGCCCCAGCATTTT
CASSDMGGNQPQHF
>TRBV7-2|18|.|TRBJ2-1|TRBD2
TGTGCCAGCAGCTTCACTTCGGGGGGTGCGACTAGCGGGAATGAGCAGTTCTTC
CASSFTSGGATSGNEQFF
>TRBV5-8|15|.|TRBJ2-1|.
TGTGCCAGCAGCTTGGGGTTGAGCTCCTACAATGAGCAGTTCTTC
CASSLGLSSYNEQFF
>TRBV14|16|.|TRBJ2-5|.
TGTGCCAGCAGCCAAGACGGAGCCCGTCGCCAAGAGACCCAGTACTTC
CASSQDGARRQETQYF
>TRBV6-5|13|.|TRBJ2-7|.
TGTGCCAGCAGCCGCGGCCCTAAAGAGGAGCAGTACTTC
CASSRGPKEEQYF
>TRBV29-1|15|.|TRBJ2-1|TRBD2
TGCAGCGTTGAGTTTCTAGCGGGGGGGTACGGTGAGCAGTTCTTC
CSVEFLAGGYGEQFF
>TRBV5-1|14|.|TRBJ2-2|.
TGCGCCAGCAGCTTAGGCCAGAACACCGGGGAGCTGTTTTTT
CASSLGQNTGELFF
>TRBV2|14|once|TRBJ1-2|TRBD1
TGTGCCAACAGCCGGGACAGGGGTAACTATGGCTACACCTTC
CANSRDRGNYGYTF
>TRBV18|17|.|TRBJ1-2|TRBD1
TGTGCCAGCTCACCTTTCACCGGGACAGGGTTAGATGATGGCTACACCTTC
CASSPFTGTGLDDGYTF
>TRBV7-2|15|.|TRBJ2-7|TRBD1
TGTGCCAGCAGCTTAGTTGGGACAGGGGGCTACGAGCAGTACTTC
CASSLVGTGGYEQYF
>TRBV11-3|13|.|TRBJ1-1|.
TGTGCCAGCAGCGTTACAGAGAACACTGAAGCTTTCTTT
CASSVTENTEAFF
>TRBV6-5|16|.|TRBJ1-1|.
TGTGCCAGCAGTTACTTGGCGGGGGGCGGGAACCCTGAAGCTTTCTTT
CASSYLAGGGNPEAFF
>TRBV5-1|16|.|TRBJ1-4|TRBD1
TGCGCCAGCAGCGCCGGGACAGTGGTGACTAATGAAAAACTGTTTTTT
CASSAGTVVTNEKLFF
>TRBV30|15|.|TRBJ2-2|TRBD1
TGTGCCTGGAAGACGGGACAGGCTAACACCGGGGAGCTGTTTTTT
CAWKTGQANTGELFF
>TRBV18|12|.|TRBJ2-3|.
TGTGCCAGCTCACCCCAGGGGGATACGCAGTATTTT
CASSPQGDTQYF
>TRBV6-5|13|.|TRBJ2-7|.
TGTGCCAGCAGAGACAGGAACTCCTACGAGCAGTACTTC
CASRDRNSYEQYF
>TRBV6-6|13|.|TRBJ1-2|.
TGTGCCAGCCACTCTTCTGGGGGGTATGGCTACACCTTC
CASHSSGGYGYTF